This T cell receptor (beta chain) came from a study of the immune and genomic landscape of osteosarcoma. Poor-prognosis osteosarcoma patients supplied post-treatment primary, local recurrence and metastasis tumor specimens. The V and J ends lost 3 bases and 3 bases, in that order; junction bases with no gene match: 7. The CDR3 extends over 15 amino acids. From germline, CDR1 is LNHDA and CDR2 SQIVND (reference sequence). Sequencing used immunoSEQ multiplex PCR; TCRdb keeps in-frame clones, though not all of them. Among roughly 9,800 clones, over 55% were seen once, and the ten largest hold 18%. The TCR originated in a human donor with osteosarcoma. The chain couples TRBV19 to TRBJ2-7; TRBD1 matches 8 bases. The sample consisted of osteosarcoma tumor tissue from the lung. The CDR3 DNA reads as TGTGCCAGTAGTATCCCCGGGACAGGCGTCTACGAGCAGTACTTC. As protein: CASSIPGTGVYEQYF.